This TCR beta chain originates from a study of blood T cell repertoires in COVID-19. Per germline, CDR1 KGHDR and CDR2 SFDVKD. The CDR3 is made up of 13 amino acids. V lost 6 bases to trimming and J lost 5 bases, with 12 bases between them. Study processing details: Estimation of nucleated cell counts relied on the amplification of reference gene primers. The repertoire was sequenced with immunoSEQ multiplex PCR; TCRdb's copy has only in-frame clones and lacks some. D and trimming were read from the DNA, whereas the V and J calls and clone size are those reported in that table. This sample has around 290,000 clones, with 80% to 90% found just once.

The TCR originated in a man aged 40-49 years with acute or convalescent COVID-19. Input material: peripheral blood. This chain links TRBV24-1 with TRBJ2-5, with unresolved D. DNA of the CDR3: TGTGCCACCAGTATGGGCGCTTCGGAGACCCAGTACTTC. As protein: CATSMGASETQYF.